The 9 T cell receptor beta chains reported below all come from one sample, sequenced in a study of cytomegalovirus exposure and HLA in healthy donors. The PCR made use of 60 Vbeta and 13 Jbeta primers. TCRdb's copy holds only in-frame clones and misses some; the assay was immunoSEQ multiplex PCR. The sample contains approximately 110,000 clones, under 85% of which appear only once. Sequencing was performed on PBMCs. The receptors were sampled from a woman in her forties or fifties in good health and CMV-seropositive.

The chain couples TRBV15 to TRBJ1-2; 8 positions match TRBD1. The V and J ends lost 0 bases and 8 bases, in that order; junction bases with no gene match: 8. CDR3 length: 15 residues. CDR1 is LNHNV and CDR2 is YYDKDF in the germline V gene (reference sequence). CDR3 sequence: CATSRDRTGRRGYTF. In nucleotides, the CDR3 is TGTGCCACCAGCAGAGATCGGACAGGGCGGCGAGGCTACACCTTC.

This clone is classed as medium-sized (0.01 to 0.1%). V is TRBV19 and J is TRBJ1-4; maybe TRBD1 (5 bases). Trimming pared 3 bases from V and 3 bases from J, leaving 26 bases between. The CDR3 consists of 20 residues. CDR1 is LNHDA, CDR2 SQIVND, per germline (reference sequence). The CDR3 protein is CASSILFFGGDQPANEKLFF. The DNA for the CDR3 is TGTGCCAGTAGTATTTTGTTTTTCGGGGGGGACCAGCCGGCTAATGAAAAACTGTTTTTT.

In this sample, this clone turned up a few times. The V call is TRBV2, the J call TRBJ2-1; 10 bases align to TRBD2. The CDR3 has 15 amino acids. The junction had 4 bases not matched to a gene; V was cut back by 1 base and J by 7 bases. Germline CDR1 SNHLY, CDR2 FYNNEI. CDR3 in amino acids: CASSEGAGGRNEQFF. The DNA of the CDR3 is TGTGCCAGCAGTGAAGGAGCGGGGGGGAGAAATGAGCAGTTCTTC.

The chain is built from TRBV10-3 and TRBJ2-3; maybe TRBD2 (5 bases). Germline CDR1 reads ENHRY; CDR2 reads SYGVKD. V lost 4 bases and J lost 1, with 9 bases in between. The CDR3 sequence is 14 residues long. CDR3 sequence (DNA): TGTGCCATCAGTGTTGAGGGTCGCACAGATACGCAGTATTTT. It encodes CAISVEGRTDTQYF.

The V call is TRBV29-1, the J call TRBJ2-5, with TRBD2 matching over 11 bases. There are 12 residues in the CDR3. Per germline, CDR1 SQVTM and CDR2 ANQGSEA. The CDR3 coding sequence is TGCACCATACTAGCGGGGGTTGAGACCCAGTACTTC. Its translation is CTILAGVETQYF.

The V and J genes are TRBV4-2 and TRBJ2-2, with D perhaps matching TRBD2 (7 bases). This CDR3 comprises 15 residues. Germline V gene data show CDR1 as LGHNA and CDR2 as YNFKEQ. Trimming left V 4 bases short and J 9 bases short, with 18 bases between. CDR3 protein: CASSPVGGALRELFF. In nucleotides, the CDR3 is TGTGCCAGCAGCCCTGTTGGGGGGGCCTTGAGGGAGCTGTTTTTT.

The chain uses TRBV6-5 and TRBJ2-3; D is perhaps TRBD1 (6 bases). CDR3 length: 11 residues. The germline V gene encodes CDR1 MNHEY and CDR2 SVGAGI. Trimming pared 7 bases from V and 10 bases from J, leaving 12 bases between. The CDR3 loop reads CASTGTSAQYF. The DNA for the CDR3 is TGTGCCAGCACCGGGACATCAGCGCAGTATTTT.

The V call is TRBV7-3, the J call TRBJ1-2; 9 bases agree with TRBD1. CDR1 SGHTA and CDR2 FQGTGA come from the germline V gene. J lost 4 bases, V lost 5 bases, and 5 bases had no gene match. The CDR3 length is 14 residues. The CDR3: CASSRDREGYGYTF. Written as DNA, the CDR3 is TGTGCCAGCAGCCGGGACAGGGAGGGCTATGGCTACACCTTC. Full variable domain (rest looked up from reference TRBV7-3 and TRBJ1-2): GAGVSQTPSNKVTEKGKYVELRCDPISGHTALYWYRQSLGQGPEFLIYFQGTGAADDSGLPNDRFFAVRPEGSVSTLKIQRTERGDSAVYLCASSRDREGYGYTFGSGTRLTVV.

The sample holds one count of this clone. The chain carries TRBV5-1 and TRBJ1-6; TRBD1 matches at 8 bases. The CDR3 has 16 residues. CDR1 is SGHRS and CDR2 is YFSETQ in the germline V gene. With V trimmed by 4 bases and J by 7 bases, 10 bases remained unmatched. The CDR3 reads CASSREDRVGNSPLHF. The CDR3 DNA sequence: TGCGCCAGCAGCAGGGAGGACAGGGTAGGCAATTCACCCCTCCACTTT.